This T cell receptor beta chain was captured in a study of CD8+CD57+ T cells in acquired aplastic anemia. The CDR3 is 15 residues long. Germline V gene data show CDR1 as SGHTS and CDR2 as YDEGEE. With V trimmed by 0 bases and J by 9 bases, 6 bases remained unmatched. For CDR3 and TCR beta VDJ profiling, genomic DNA was the template used. Using its own MiXCR run on the reads, TCRdb lists one record per CDR3 protein. The data show approximately 220,000 distinct CDR3 sequences, with roughly 50% seen just once and 15% to 20% held by the top ten. The authors sequenced patients whose flow cytometry had shown CD8+CD57+ cell expansion.

The clonotype was recovered from a human donor with aplastic anemia. The sequencing sample was made of sorted CD4+, CD8+, or CD8+CD57+ T cells (not recorded which) from PBMCs. The chain is built from TRBV5-8 and TRBJ1-5, with 10 nucleotides matching TRBD1. In nucleotides, the CDR3 is TGTGCCAGCAGCTTGGGGGGACAGGGGCCCTTGCCCCAGCATTTT. Amino acids: CASSLGGQGPLPQHF.